Listed below are T cell receptor beta chains from one sample, sequenced in a study of cytomegalovirus exposure and HLA in healthy donors. Using immunoSEQ multiplex PCR, the repertoire was profiled, and TCRdb retains in-frame clones only, with some absent. The sample yields under 150,000 clones, roughly nine tenths seen once. The sequenced sample consisted of PBMCs. The receptor source for this set is a man aged 18 to 29 in good health and CMV-seronegative. The CDR3 runs from the conserved cysteine through the conserved F or W. The D gene is left open where the match is weak. The listing skips clone size in some rows; elsewhere it reads once, few, many or a size class.

V	D	size	J	DNA	CDR3
TRBV7-2	TRBD1	few	TRBJ1-1	TGTGCCAGCAGCTCACAGGGGATGAACACTGAAGCTTTCTTT	CASSSQGMNTEAFF
TRBV2	TRBD1	.	TRBJ2-3	TGTGCCAGCAGTCTGGGACAGGGCACAGATACGCAGTATTTT	CASSLGQGTDTQYF
TRBV15	TRBD1	.	TRBJ2-7	TGTGCCACCAGCAGAGGGTGGACAGGGATGAACTACGAGCAGTACTTC	CATSRGWTGMNYEQYF
TRBV2	.	.	TRBJ2-6	TGTGCCAGCAGCCCCACTGGCTCTGGGGCCAACGTCCTGACTTTC	CASSPTGSGANVLTF
TRBV19	TRBD2	.	TRBJ2-5	TGTGCCAGTAGTATAGATTGGGGGGGTGAGACCCAGTACTTC	CASSIDWGGETQYF
TRBV27	TRBD1	.	TRBJ1-2	TGTGCCAGCAGTTGGGACAGGGACCGTAACTATGGCTACACCTTC	CASSWDRDRNYGYTF
TRBV7-2	.	.	TRBJ2-7	TGTGCCAGCAGCTTAGAGGATCGGTCGCGGGACAGCTCCTACGAGCAGTACTTC	CASSLEDRSRDSSYEQYF
TRBV27	TRBD2	.	TRBJ2-7	TGTGCCAGCAGTTTGCGTCGGGAGGTTTACGAGCAGTACTTC	CASSLRREVYEQYF
TRBV28	TRBD1	few	TRBJ2-3	TGTGCCAGCACCGTCGGACAGGGGGACACAGATACGCAGTATTTT	CASTVGQGDTDTQYF
TRBV2	TRBD1	.	TRBJ2-7	TGTGCCAGCAGGCAAACGGGACAGGGAAACTACGAGCAGTACTTC	CASRQTGQGNYEQYF
TRBV12-5	TRBD1	.	TRBJ1-1	TGTGCTAGTGGTTTTGCGACAGGGGTGCTGAACACTGAAGCTTTCTTT	CASGFATGVLNTEAFF
TRBV15	.	.	TRBJ1-2	TGTGCCACCAGCCAGAACAGGGCGGGCTATGGCTACACCTTC	CATSQNRAGYGYTF
TRBV5-1	.	once	TRBJ1-2	TGCGCCAGCAGCTTGGGACAGAGCCAAAACTATGGCTACACCTTC	CASSLGQSQNYGYTF
TRBV5-1	TRBD1	.	TRBJ2-7	TGCGCCAGCAGGCGGACAGGGGGGCCCTACGAGCAGTACTTC	CASRRTGGPYEQYF
TRBV7-8	TRBD1	once	TRBJ1-1	TGTGCCAGCAGCTTGGGACAGGGCACTGAAGCTTTCTTT	CASSLGQGTEAFF
TRBV7-2	TRBD2	few	TRBJ2-3	TGTGCCAGCAGCTTAGATCTAGCGGGGGCCTGGACAGATACGCAGTATTTT	CASSLDLAGAWTDTQYF
TRBV11-2	.	.	TRBJ2-7	TGTGCCAGCAGCGCGGGTCCGTCCTACGAGCAGTACTTC	CASSAGPSYEQYF
TRBV4-3	.	many	TRBJ1-3	TGCGCCAGCAGCCAAGACAGAAACACCATATATTTT	CASSQDRNTIYF
TRBV2	TRBD2	.	TRBJ2-1	TGTGCCAGCAGTCCGCGGACTAGCGGGGTCTACAATGAGCAGTTCTTC	CASSPRTSGVYNEQFF
TRBV7-2	TRBD1	few	TRBJ1-1	TGTGCCAGCAGCTTATGGCACAGGGGTGGGACTGAAGCTTTCTTT	CASSLWHRGGTEAFF
TRBV9	TRBD1	.	TRBJ2-7	TGTGCCAGCAGCGTAGGGACAGGGGTTGCCTACGAGCAGTACTTC	CASSVGTGVAYEQYF
TRBV19	.	.	TRBJ2-1	TGTGCCAGTAGTCGGACCAACAGGGGAGGCAGCAATGAGCAGTTCTTC	CASSRTNRGGSNEQFF
TRBV28	.	.	TRBJ2-5	TGTGCCAGCAGAACCCCCCGGACACCCCAAGAGACCCAGTACTTC	CASRTPRTPQETQYF
TRBV7-9	.	.	TRBJ2-1	TGTGCCAGCAGCACCGGCTACAATGAGCAGTTCTTC	CASSTGYNEQFF
TRBV2	.	few	TRBJ1-1	TGTGCCAGCAGAGGAGATCGAATGAACACTGAAGCTTTCTTT	CASRGDRMNTEAFF
TRBV6-1	.	.	TRBJ1-5	TGTGCCAGCAGTGAGGTTGAGTTAAGGAGCCAGCCCCAGCATTTT	CASSEVELRSQPQHF
TRBV5-1	TRBD2	.	TRBJ2-3	TGCGCCAGCAGCCTCGGGACTAGCGGGGGCGCGAGCACAGATACGCAGTATTTT	CASSLGTSGGASTDTQYF
TRBV6-1	.	many	TRBJ1-2	TGTGCCAGCAGTGAGTCGTCGGCGGGGAGCTATGGCTACACCTTC	CASSESSAGSYGYTF
TRBV15	TRBD2	.	TRBJ2-4	TGTGCCACCAGCAGAATAGCGGGGGGTTTGAACATTCAGTACTTC	CATSRIAGGLNIQYF
TRBV7-8	.	.	TRBJ1-2	TGTGCCAGCAGCTTAGCGGACACGGCGGGCTACACCTTC	CASSLADTAGYTF
TRBV4-3	TRBD1	.	TRBJ2-7	TGCGCCAGCAGCCCAAGACAGGGGGGTATTTACAAGCAGTACTTC	CASSPRQGGIYKQYF
TRBV7-6	.	.	TRBJ2-1	TGTGCCAGCAGCCTACAACAGGGTTCCCACAATGAGCAGTTCTTC	CASSLQQGSHNEQFF
TRBV5-4	TRBD2	.	TRBJ2-2	TGTGCCAGCAGCTACCCGGGGGGGTACACCGGGGAGCTGTTTTTT	CASSYPGGYTGELFF
TRBV7-6	.	.	TRBJ2-1	TGTGCCAGCAGCCCCAGGGGAGATGAGCAGTTCTTC	CASSPRGDEQFF
TRBV6-1	.	.	TRBJ1-6	TGTGCCAGCAGTGAAAAGGGGGTAGATAATTCACCCCTCCACTTT	CASSEKGVDNSPLHF
TRBV18	TRBD1	.	TRBJ1-5	TGTGCCAGCTCACCAGGTGGGCGACAGGGTCATCAGCCCCAGCATTTT	CASSPGGRQGHQPQHF
TRBV5-6	.	.	TRBJ2-1	TGTGCCAGCAGCTTCTTGACAAGCGGTGGCAATGAGCAGTTCTTC	CASSFLTSGGNEQFF
TRBV15	TRBD2	few	TRBJ2-1	TGTGCCACCAGCAGTTCCTTCGGACTAGTCAATGAGCAGTTCTTC	CATSSSFGLVNEQFF
TRBV10-3	TRBD1	.	TRBJ2-7	TGTGCCATCAGTGAAGGGACAGGCTACGAGCAGTACTTC	CAISEGTGYEQYF
TRBV27	.	.	TRBJ2-7	TGTGCCGGCAGCGACTCCCGAGGGGAGCAGTACTTC	CAGSDSRGEQYF
TRBV28	TRBD2	.	TRBJ2-7	TGTGCCAGCAGTTCCGGGGGGAGCTCCTACGAGCAGTACTTC	CASSSGGSSYEQYF
TRBV5-6	.	.	TRBJ2-5	TGTGCCAGCAGCTTGGTGAAGGGGTCCGAGACCCAGTACTTC	CASSLVKGSETQYF
TRBV19	.	.	TRBJ2-7	TGTGCCAGTAGTCACCGGGGATCCGCGGGCGAGCAGTACTTC	CASSHRGSAGEQYF
TRBV4-1	.	.	TRBJ1-1	TGCGCCAGCAGCCAAGTATCAGAGGATGAAGCTTTCTTT	CASSQVSEDEAFF
TRBV5-1	TRBD2	.	TRBJ2-2	TGCGCCAGCAGCTTCGGGGGGGCCCGCGGAGACACCGGGGAGCTGTTTTTT	CASSFGGARGDTGELFF
TRBV6-5	TRBD1	.	TRBJ2-1	TGTGCCAGCAGAAACGACAGGGACTCCTACAATGAGCAGTTCTTC	CASRNDRDSYNEQFF
TRBV7-8	TRBD1	.	TRBJ2-7	TGTGCCAGCAGCTTACGCCACCCCGGGACAGGAGCCTACGAGCAGTACTTC	CASSLRHPGTGAYEQYF
TRBV5-4	TRBD1	.	TRBJ2-5	TGTGCCAGCAGCCTGGACAGGGCCCGAGCAGAGACCCAGTACTTC	CASSLDRARAETQYF
TRBV6-4	TRBD1	.	TRBJ1-2	TGTGCCAGCAGTCAAGGACAGGGAGATTTCTATGGCTACACCTTC	CASSQGQGDFYGYTF
TRBV4-2	TRBD2	.	TRBJ2-1	TGTGCCAGCAGCCGCCCTGCGGGGGGGTCCTACAATGAGCAGTTCTTC	CASSRPAGGSYNEQFF
TRBV2	TRBD2	.	TRBJ2-5	TGTGCCAGCAGACCTCCGGCGGGAGGTCTGCCTGGAGAGCAGTACTTC	CASRPPAGGLPGEQYF
TRBV19	TRBD1	.	TRBJ1-2	TGTGCCAGTAGCCCAGGGGGCCCTGCCTATGGCTACACCTTC	CASSPGGPAYGYTF
TRBV15	.	.	TRBJ2-7	TGTGCCACCAGCAGAGACGAGCGGGAGCAGTACTTC	CATSRDEREQYF